A few counts support the clone carrying this TCR beta chain. Antigen unknown. This table comes from immunoSEQ multiplex PCR, and its TCRdb copy is limited to in-frame clones, with some not included. The table includes roughly 17,000 clones, around three quarters detected once. Peptide-pool stimulation followed by sequencing identified expanded antigen-specific CD4+ clonotypes in the ViraFEST assay. Isolation of CD4+ T cells took place after less than twelve days of culture. Documented for the person is a PCR-confirmed SARS-CoV-2 infection occurring between March and December 2020. Each person got two doses of an mRNA SARS-CoV-2 vaccine, BNT162b2 or mRNA-1273. Cultures of under 2.5 million PBMC per well contained approximately 10 IU/ml IL-2 plus 10 ug/ml peptides. The sample is drawn from a study of vaccination effects on CD4 cells after COVID-19. Study-wide results and limits: There was marked clonal contraction among infection- and vaccine-induced clones late after vaccination. Convalescents' post-vaccination spike-reactive clones were chiefly new, vaccine-induced ones. Only a few convalescent patients and no early post-infection timepoints featured in the study.

Trimming removed 2 bases from V and 6 bases from J, with 8 bases in between. This CDR3 is built from 13 residues. In germline, CDR1 is SGDLS, CDR2 YYNGEE. This TCR was sampled from a human donor who had a prior SARS-CoV-2 infection. The sample was CD4+ T cells from PBMCs cultured with SARS-CoV-2 spike peptides, taken after COVID-19 vaccination. The chain employs TRBV9 and TRBJ2-2; a possible D gene is TRBD2 (5 bases). CDR3 sequence: CASSVSGAGELFF. The CDR3 bases are TGTGCCAGCAGCGTCTCCGGGGCCGGGGAGCTGTTTTTT. Based on the CDR3 plus reference TRBV9 and TRBJ2-2, the full variable domain is DSGVTQTPKHLITATGQRVTLRCSPRSGDLSVYWYQQSLDQGLQFLIQYYNGEERAKGNILERFSAQQFPDLHSELNLSSLELGDSALYFCASSVSGAGELFFGEGSRLTVL.